This T cell receptor beta chain was sequenced in a study of cytomegalovirus exposure and HLA in healthy donors (dated by TCRdb to 2016 to 2017). About the study as a whole: An earlier analysis of roughly 630 of the donors reported about 290 Gb of sequence data and 117 million unique TCR beta sequences from roughly 200 million T cells. An early release that covered about 600 HLA-typed donors contained around 300 gigabases of sequencing data and 80 million or so unique TCR sequences. Of the approximately 370 genotyped donors, roughly 76% were placed in the genetic ancestry cluster associated with self-reported Caucasian donors. The aim of the study was to test whether cataloging public T cell receptors could identify signatures of past pathogen exposure. The study used immunosequencing to profile the T cell repertoires of approximately 630 subjects and linked those repertoires to cytomegalovirus serostatus. Besides the first cohort of roughly 700 subjects, a separate validation cohort made up of 120 different subjects was used. To predict cytomegalovirus infection status, the study brought together high-throughput TCR immunosequencing, statistical association of individual TCRs with disease status, and machine learning. A later analysis re-analyzed previously published TCR beta repertoires from several hundred donors and added high-resolution HLA genotyping to study TCR occurrence patterns. The later analysis used no new phenotypic data to find candidate immune exposures, relying instead on TCR beta sequences and their occurrence across donors. In an earlier analysis of 587 of the donors, high-throughput TCR beta sequencing was used to judge whether each TCR beta V gene segment behaved as functional or pseudogenic. Donor age, sex, ethnicity and CMV serostatus were compiled alongside the repertoire data. In a later genetic analysis, genome-wide SNP genotypes for about three fifths of the roughly 670 donors were used, and that subset was treated as a discovery cohort. Every repertoire in the discovery cohort had been generated on one and the same sequencing platform. HLA typing covered class I and class II loci at four-digit resolution. Typing coverage varied by locus: roughly 629-640 donors for A, B, C, DRB1 and DQB1; approximately 560 for DQA1; about 600 for DPA1; fewer than 480 for DPB1. Four or five DR-DQ haplotypes were handled as single units for association and clustering because linkage in the cohort was strong. Among a few hundred genotyped donors of the cohort, an average of approximately 240,000 unique TCR beta nucleotide sequences were sequenced per donor, 15% to 20% of them non-productive. General conclusions and limits of the study: Linkage disequilibrium might explain the correlated functional status among segregating V segments, but an unknown experimental factor could not be ruled out. While some public TCRs were present in many individuals, most TCR sequences turned up only very rarely across donors. According to the authors, the approach could potentially be generalized to other disease states and immunological phenotypes. In a later analysis, TCR association rates were found to vary across HLA loci, with the most associated TCRs seen for DRB1 alleles and the fewest for HLA-C alleles. In a later analysis, about 17,000 TCR beta sequences were associated with specific HLA alleles at a false discovery rate of 0.05. In a later analysis, HLA-associated TCR beta chains were found to be more clonally expanded and to have lower generation probabilities than equally common non-associated chains. The only immune exposure information available for the cohort was CMV serostatus. When HLA alleles, especially DR and DQ, strongly co-occurred, attributing TCR associations to individual alleles was difficult. Roughly uniform sequencing depth across donors was assumed in presence/absence analyses, although this assumption may not hold. Because HLA typing was unavailable for some donors at each locus, only the typed subset was used in association tests. Because counts were too low, 15 to 20 rarely observed V segments, including chromosome 9 orphons, were excluded from the earlier analysis of 587 of the donors. An earlier analysis of 587 of the donors showed that most TCR beta V segments appeared in productive rearrangements either about 87% or about 30% of the time, which broadly matched IMGT annotations. A later genetic analysis associated a missense DCLRE1C variant with V-gene and J-gene trimming of TCR beta chains, and an independent cohort replicated the association. According to a later analysis, parvovirus B19, influenza, CMV and Epstein-Barr virus appeared linked to several top co-occurrence clusters. A further reported finding was that TCR beta sequences accurately predicted the HLA-A and HLA-B alleles for most subjects in the first cohort. According to a later genetic analysis, donors in an Asian-associated ancestry cluster had fewer N-insertions in productive TCRs than the roughly 660-donor mean. Some IMGT-functional V segments, including TRBV6-2 and TRBV6-3, could not be told apart with the 87-base-pair reads, so those segments were excluded. A cluster of highly shared sequence variants was judged likely to be a technical artifact of the sequencing pipeline. A few of the identified cytomegalovirus-associated TCR beta chains were confirmed in vitro to be specific for cytomegalovirus antigens. In this cohort, only TCR beta chains were sequenced, and detectable features were limited by the absence of alpha or paired-chain data. A total of 150 or so TCR beta chains were listed by the study as associated with cytomegalovirus. In both the original and validation cohorts, the classifier was reported to diagnose cytomegalovirus status with high specificity and sensitivity. According to a later analysis, most CMV-associated TCR beta chains appeared to be HLA-restricted, and the HLA associations seemed to be driven largely by CMV exposure.

On this clone itself: The antigen it binds to is not known. The sample holds no much larger clone one base away, and base qualities are not on file.

The germline V gene supplies CDR1 MNHEY and CDR2 SVGAGI. The CDR3, cysteine through phenylalanine, is 15 amino acids long. Only the CDR3 portion is preserved as DNA: 45 bases, with reading frame beginning at the first base. Here V drops 6 bases and J drops 4 bases, and the junction holds 9 bases not matched to any gene. The cohort was made up of 666 healthy bone marrow donors. At the time of sampling, every cohort member was nominally healthy, though immune exposures that went unrecorded were likely present. The donor tested CMV seropositive and was one of the 289 seropositive cohort members. A peripheral blood sample was collected from each donor, and TCR beta sequencing was performed on peripheral blood mononuclear cells. The Qiagen DNeasy Blood Extraction Kit was used to extract genomic DNA from the blood cell samples. Libraries were built with the immunoSEQ multiplex PCR assay. For the multiplex PCR, a mixture combining 60 forward primers for TCR Vbeta segments and 13 reverse primers for TCR Jbeta segments was used. Amplification of the CDR3 region of rearranged TCR beta genes was performed with a multiplex PCR assay on genomic DNA. On the Illumina HiSeq System, the amplified TCR beta libraries were sequenced as 87-base-pair reads. As for the original processing: A later analysis tallied around 80 million unique TCR beta chains across the 600 to 700 repertoires, and roughly 11 million of those chains were shared by two or more donors. Raw reads were error-corrected and collapsed into unique sequences with a nearest-neighbor algorithm that merged closely related sequences to remove PCR and sequencing errors. Alignment of CDR3 sequences to IMGT reference sequences was used to assign V, D and J gene segments. For a sequence to be retained, at least a six-nucleotide match to both a V gene segment and a J gene segment was required. Rearrangements were called productive when the CDR3 lacked stop codons and stayed in frame with V and J; all others were non-productive. Following IMGT convention, CDR3 was defined as the stretch from the second conserved V-encoded cysteine up to the conserved J-encoded phenylalanine. The earlier analysis of around 640 of the donors excluded sequences that lacked an unambiguous match to a single V gene segment. In an earlier analysis of some 590 of the donors, a V segment was called functional when productive rearrangements were above 56.7%, and segregating when the standard deviation between donors exceeded 5%. To diagnose cytomegalovirus status from the catalog of TCR beta chain sequences, a statistical classification framework was built. A later analysis assigned V and J genes by comparing TCR nucleotide sequences with IMGT/GENE-DB human TR gene sequences. In a later analysis, CDR3 sequences and most-parsimonious VDJ recombination scenarios were assigned using the TCRdist pipeline. In a later analysis, every TCR beta chain was defined by the combination of its CDR3 amino acid sequence and its V-gene family, and reads without a unique V-gene family were dropped. In a later analysis, approximately 640 highly shared, low-generation-probability nucleotide sequences were removed to address suspected cross-contamination and a sequencing artifact. For each public chain, a later analysis derived a clonal expansion index from normalized ranks of inferred template counts within each repertoire. In a later analysis, generation probabilities were computed using a VDJ recombination model fitted to out-of-frame rearrangements, and the results were checked against IGoR. In a later analysis, TCR-TCR, TCR-HLA and TCR-CMV co-occurrence was scored with hypergeometric tests, and a repertoire-size bias correction was applied to TCR pairs. In a later analysis, false discovery rates were estimated by permuting HLA or CMV assignments 20 times. A later analysis grouped co-occurring TCRs with DBSCAN, adding TCRdist sequence similarity when clustering within HLA-allele-positive subsets. Repertoires with fewer than 30,000 or more than 120,000 public chains were left out of co-occurrence clustering, as were four to six repertoires with anomalous nucleotide sharing. The immuneACCESS repertoire file appears here via TCRdb, limited to in-frame rearrangements. These files lack a portion of the clones; in checked studies, under half of the deficit traces to unresolved V genes, and the cause of the others is not known. Clone size and V and J calls were adopted from that table, with D and trimming inferred from the DNA. The table for this sample lists roughly 120,000 clones; around 70% of them were counted only once. The ten largest clones add up to 5.4% of the sample.

The sequence was collected from a woman aged 65 to 85 in good health and CMV-seropositive. Material for sequencing was PBMCs. The V gene is TRBV6-5 and the J gene is TRBJ1-5; 7 bases in the junction line up with TRBD1. The CDR3 sequence is CASSTLRGRNQPQHF. The nucleotides read TGTGCCAGCAGCACTTTAAGGGGGCGAAATCAGCCCCAGCATTTT.